Given below is one TCR beta chain in context. Trimming took off 1 base at V and 3 bases at J, with 8 bases between the two ends. Germline-derived CDR1 and CDR2 are SGHRS and YFSETQ. The CDR3 is 13 amino acids. The sample belongs to a study of blood T cell repertoires in COVID-19. Study background: From the United States, Italy and Spain came samples of acute and convalescent COVID-19. T cells, B-cell-depleted T cells, or PBMCs supplied cDNA or gDNA.

Original analysis: Scientists estimated how many nucleated cells there were by amplifying reference gene primers. This table comes from immunoSEQ multiplex PCR, and its TCRdb copy is limited to in-frame clones, with some not included. Clonal size and the V and J genes are those of that table, whereas D and trimming came from the DNA. The profile shows approximately 120,000 clones, 84% of them singletons. The source is a woman aged 45-65 years with acute or convalescent COVID-19. Sequencing was done on a sample of peripheral blood. The V call is TRBV5-1, the J call TRBJ2-7; perhaps TRBD1 as D (5 bases). The CDR3 DNA follows: TGCGCCAGCAGCTTGTTGACAGACTACGAGCAGTACTTC. Encoded protein: CASSLLTDYEQYF.